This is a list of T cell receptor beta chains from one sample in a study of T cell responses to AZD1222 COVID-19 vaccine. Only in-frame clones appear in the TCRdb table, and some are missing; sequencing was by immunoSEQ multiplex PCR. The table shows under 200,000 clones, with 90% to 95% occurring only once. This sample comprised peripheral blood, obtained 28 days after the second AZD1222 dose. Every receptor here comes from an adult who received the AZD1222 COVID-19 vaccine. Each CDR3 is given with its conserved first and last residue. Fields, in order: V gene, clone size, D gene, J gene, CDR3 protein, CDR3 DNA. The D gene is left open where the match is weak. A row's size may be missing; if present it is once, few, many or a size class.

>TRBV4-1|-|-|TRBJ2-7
CASSHRGDEQYF
TGCGCCAGCAGCCACCGAGGCGACGAGCAGTACTTC
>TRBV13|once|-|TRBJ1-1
CASSLRGEAFF
TGTGCCAGCAGCTTACGTGGTGAAGCTTTCTTT
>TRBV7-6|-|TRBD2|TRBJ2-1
CASSIIPQTSGGDNEQFF
TGTGCCAGCAGCATTATCCCCCAGACTAGCGGGGGGGACAATGAGCAGTTCTTC
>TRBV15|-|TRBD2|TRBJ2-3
CATSPGTRRNAQYF
TGTGCCACCAGCCCCGGGACTAGGCGAAATGCGCAGTATTTT
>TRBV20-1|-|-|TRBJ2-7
CSASRPGRGYEQYF
TGCAGTGCTAGTAGGCCAGGGAGAGGTTACGAGCAGTACTTC
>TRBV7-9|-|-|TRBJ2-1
CASSLVRGSSYNEQFF
TGTGCCAGCAGCTTAGTAAGGGGGAGCTCCTACAATGAGCAGTTCTTC
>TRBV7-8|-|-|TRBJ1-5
CASSFGTVLSQDQPQHF
TGTGCCAGCAGCTTCGGGACGGTGCTTAGCCAGGATCAGCCCCAGCATTTT
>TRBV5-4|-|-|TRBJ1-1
CASLQGPGNTEAFF
TGTGCCAGCCTCCAGGGGCCGGGAAACACTGAAGCTTTCTTT
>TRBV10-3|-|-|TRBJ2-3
CAITLGAGTDTQYF
TGTGCCATCACCTTAGGGGCAGGCACAGATACGCAGTATTTT
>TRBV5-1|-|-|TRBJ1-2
CASSLAPSGGYTF
TGCGCCAGCAGCTTGGCCCCATCGGGGGGCTACACCTTC
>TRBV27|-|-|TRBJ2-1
CASSFRGGEQLF
TGTGCCAGCAGTTTTCGAGGAGGGGAGCAGCTCTTC
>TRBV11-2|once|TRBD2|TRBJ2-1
CASSPVSRPSGGAVGQFF
TGTGCCAGCAGCCCCGTTAGCAGGCCCAGCGGGGGGGCGGTTGGGCAGTTCTTC
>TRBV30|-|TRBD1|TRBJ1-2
CAWMGQGADYGYTF
TGTGCCTGGATGGGACAGGGGGCAGACTATGGCTACACCTTC
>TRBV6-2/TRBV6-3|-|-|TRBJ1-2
CASSSAGGYTF
TGTGCCAGCAGTTCCGCCGGCGGCTACACCTTC
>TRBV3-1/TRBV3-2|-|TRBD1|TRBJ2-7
CASSRGQGGFYEQYF
TGTGCCAGCAGCCGAGGACAGGGGGGTTTCTACGAGCAGTACTTC
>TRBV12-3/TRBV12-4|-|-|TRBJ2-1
CASSSLPANEQFF
TGTGCCAGCAGTTCACTTCCGGCTAATGAGCAGTTCTTC
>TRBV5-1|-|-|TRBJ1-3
CASSPGPPSGNTIYF
TGCGCCAGCAGCCCTGGGCCTCCCTCTGGAAACACCATATATTTT
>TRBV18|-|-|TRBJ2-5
CASSPGTKETQYF
TGTGCCAGCTCACCGGGGACAAAAGAGACCCAGTACTTC
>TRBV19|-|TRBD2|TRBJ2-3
CASSPGGVGTDTQYF
TGTGCCAGTAGTCCCGGGGGGGTCGGCACAGATACGCAGTATTTT
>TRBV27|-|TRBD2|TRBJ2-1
CASSSGTSGKNEQFF
TGTGCCAGCAGCTCCGGGACTAGCGGGAAAAATGAGCAGTTCTTC
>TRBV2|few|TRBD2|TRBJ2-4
CASNPLAGGDKNIQYF
TGTGCCAGCAACCCCCTAGCGGGAGGAGACAAAAACATTCAGTACTTC
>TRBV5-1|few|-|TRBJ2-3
CASSHRSPDTQYF
TGCGCCAGCAGTCACAGGTCCCCCGATACGCAGTATTTT
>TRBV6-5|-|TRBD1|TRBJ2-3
CASRTGGAGTDTQYF
TGTGCCAGCAGGACAGGGGGCGCTGGAACAGATACGCAGTATTTT
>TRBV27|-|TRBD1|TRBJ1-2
CASSRVTNRGRKSGYTF
TGTGCCAGCAGTCGGGTAACAAACAGGGGACGGAAGTCTGGCTACACCTTC
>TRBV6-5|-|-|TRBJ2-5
CASRQAYRAAQYF
TGTGCCAGCCGCCAAGCCTACAGGGCGGCCCAGTACTTC
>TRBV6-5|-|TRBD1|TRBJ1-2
CASSPGQGAGYGYTF
TGTGCCAGCAGTCCTGGACAGGGGGCGGGCTATGGCTACACCTTC
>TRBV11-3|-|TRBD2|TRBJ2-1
CASSLVVSGTLVVAQFF
TGTGCCAGCAGCTTAGTGGTTAGCGGGACCTTAGTTGTGGCGCAGTTCTTC
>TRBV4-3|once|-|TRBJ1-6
CASSQDPGSPLHF
TGCGCCAGCAGCCAAGATCCGGGGTCACCCCTCCACTTT
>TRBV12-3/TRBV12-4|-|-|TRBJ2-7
CASSSTPYEQYF
TGTGCCAGCAGTTCTACCCCCTACGAGCAGTACTTC
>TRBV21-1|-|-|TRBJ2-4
CASRGTGSFPSGKNIQYF
TGTGCCAGCAGAGGGACAGGTAGTTTCCCTAGCGGCAAAAACATTCAGTACTTC